The clone carrying this T cell receptor beta chain was observed a handful of times. Other DNA sequences in this sample translate to the same CDR3. The sample's time point: pre-treatment baseline. At 12 weeks after first infusion, RECIST 1.1 defined response for most patients. V lost 3 bases, J lost 5 bases, and 11 bases lay in between. The germline V gene has CDR1 LNHDA and CDR2 SQIVND (reference sequence). The CDR3 loop spans 14 amino acids. The sample comes from a study of blood T cell dynamics during melanoma immunotherapy. Method: immunoSEQ multiplex PCR; TCRdb's copy keeps in-frame clones and lacks some. The sample contains thousands of clones, around 90% of which appear only once.

The chain recombines TRBV19 with TRBJ1-5, with D unresolved. Sequencing used blood, obtained from a patient treated with checkpoint blockade. The source is a human donor with melanoma. CDR3 protein: CASSILSRDQPQHF. CDR3 DNA sequence: TGTGCCAGTAGTATCCTTTCCCGGGATCAGCCCCAGCATTTT.